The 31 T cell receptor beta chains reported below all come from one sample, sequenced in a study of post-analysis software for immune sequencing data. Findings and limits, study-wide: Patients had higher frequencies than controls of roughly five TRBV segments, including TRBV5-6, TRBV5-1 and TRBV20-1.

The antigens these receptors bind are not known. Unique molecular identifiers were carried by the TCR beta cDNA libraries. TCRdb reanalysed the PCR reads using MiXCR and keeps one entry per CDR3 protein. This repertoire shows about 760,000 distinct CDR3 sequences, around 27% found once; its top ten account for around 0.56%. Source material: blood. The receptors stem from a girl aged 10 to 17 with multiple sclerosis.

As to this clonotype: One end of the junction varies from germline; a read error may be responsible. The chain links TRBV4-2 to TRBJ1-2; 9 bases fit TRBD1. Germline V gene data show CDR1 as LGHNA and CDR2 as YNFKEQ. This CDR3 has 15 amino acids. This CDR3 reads CASSQRTGAPYDYTF. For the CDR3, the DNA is TGTGCCAGCAGCCAGCGGACAGGGGCCCCCTATGACTACACCTTC.

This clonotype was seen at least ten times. In nucleotides, the CDR3 is TGCAGCGCCCCCGGAGGGGTGTATGGCTACACCTTC. Translated, it gives CSAPGGVYGYTF. V is TRBV29-1 and J is TRBJ1-2; the D gene is possibly TRBD1 (5 bases). The CDR3 is 12 amino acids. V was clipped by 7 bases and J by 5 bases, with 14 bases between them. Germline CDR1 and CDR2: SQVTM and ANQGSEA.

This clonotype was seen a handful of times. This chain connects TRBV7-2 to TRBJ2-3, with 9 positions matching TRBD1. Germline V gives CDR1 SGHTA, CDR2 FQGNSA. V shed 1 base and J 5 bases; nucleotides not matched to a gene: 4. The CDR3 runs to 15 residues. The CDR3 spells CASSLEGTGRDTQYF. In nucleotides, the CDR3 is TGTGCCAGCAGCTTAGAAGGGACAGGGAGAGATACGCAGTATTTT.

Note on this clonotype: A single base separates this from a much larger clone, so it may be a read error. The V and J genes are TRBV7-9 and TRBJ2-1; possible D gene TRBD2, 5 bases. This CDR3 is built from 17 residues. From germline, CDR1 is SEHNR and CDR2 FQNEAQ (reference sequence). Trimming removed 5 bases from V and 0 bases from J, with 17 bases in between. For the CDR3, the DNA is TGTGCCAGCAGCCAACGCCTAGGACTTCCCTCCTACAATGAGCAGTTCTTC. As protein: CASSQRLGLPSYNEQFF.

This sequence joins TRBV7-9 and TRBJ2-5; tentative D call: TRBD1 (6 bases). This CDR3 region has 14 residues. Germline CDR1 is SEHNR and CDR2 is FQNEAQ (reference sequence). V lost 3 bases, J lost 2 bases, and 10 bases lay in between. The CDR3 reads CASSFWTEQETQYF. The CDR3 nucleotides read TGTGCCAGCAGCTTTTGGACAGAACAAGAGACCCAGTACTTC.

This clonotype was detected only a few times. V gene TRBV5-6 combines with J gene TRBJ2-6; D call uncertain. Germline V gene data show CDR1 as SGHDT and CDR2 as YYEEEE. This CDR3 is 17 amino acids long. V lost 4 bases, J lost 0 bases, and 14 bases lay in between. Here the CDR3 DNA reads TGTGCCAGCAGCCCCGCACGGTCGGGCTCTGGGGCCAACGTCCTGACTTTC. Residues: CASSPARSGSGANVLTF.

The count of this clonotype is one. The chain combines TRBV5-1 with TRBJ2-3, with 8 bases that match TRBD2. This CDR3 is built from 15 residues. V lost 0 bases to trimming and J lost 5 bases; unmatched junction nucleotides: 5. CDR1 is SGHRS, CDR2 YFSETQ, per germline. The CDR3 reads CASSLDGGAGDTQYF. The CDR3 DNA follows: TGCGCCAGCAGCTTGGACGGGGGGGCCGGAGATACGCAGTATTTT. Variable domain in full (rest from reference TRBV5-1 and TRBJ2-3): KAGVTQTPRYLIKTRGQQVTLSCSPISGHRSVSWYQQTPGQGLQFLFEYFSETQRNKGNFPGRFSGRQFSNSRSEMNVSTLELGDSALYLCASSLDGGAGDTQYFGPGTRLTVL.

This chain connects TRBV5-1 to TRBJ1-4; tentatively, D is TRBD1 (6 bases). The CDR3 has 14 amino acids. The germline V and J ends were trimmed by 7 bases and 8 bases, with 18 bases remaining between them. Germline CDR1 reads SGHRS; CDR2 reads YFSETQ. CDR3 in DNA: TGCGCCAGCGGGGCTCGAGGACAGCCAGAAAAACTGTTTTTT. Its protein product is CASGARGQPEKLFF. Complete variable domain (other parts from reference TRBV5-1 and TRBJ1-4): KAGVTQTPRYLIKTRGQQVTLSCSPISGHRSVSWYQQTPGQGLQFLFEYFSETQRNKGNFPGRFSGRQFSNSRSEMNVSTLELGDSALYLCASGARGQPEKLFFGSGTQLSVL.

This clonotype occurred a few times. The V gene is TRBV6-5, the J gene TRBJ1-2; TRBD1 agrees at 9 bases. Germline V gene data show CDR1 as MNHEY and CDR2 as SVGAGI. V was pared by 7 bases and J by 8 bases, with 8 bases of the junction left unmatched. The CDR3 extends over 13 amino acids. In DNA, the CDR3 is TGTGCCAGCACCGGACAGGGGAGCTTCGGCTACACCTTC. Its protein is CASTGQGSFGYTF.

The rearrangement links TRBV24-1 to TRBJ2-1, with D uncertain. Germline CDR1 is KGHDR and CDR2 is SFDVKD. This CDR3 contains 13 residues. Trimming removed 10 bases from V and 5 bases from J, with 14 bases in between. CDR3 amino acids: CATAPGSHNEQFF. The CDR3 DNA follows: TGTGCCACAGCCCCCGGGTCCCACAATGAGCAGTTCTTC.

In nucleotides, the CDR3 is TGCGCCAGCAGCTACCGGACAGCAACAGATACGCAGTATTTT. Protein product: CASSYRTATDTQYF. The V call is TRBV4-1, the J call TRBJ2-3; TRBD1 is a possible D gene (6 bases). Trimming removed 5 bases from V and 3 bases from J, with 12 bases in between. The germline V gene encodes CDR1 MGHRA and CDR2 YSYEKL. There are 14 residues in the CDR3.

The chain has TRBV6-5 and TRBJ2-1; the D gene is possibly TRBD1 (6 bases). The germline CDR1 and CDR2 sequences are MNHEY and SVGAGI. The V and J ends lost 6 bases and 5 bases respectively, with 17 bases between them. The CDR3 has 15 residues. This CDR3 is CASRKQGELNNEQFF. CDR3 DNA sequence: TGTGCCAGCAGGAAACAGGGCGAACTCAACAATGAGCAGTTCTTC.

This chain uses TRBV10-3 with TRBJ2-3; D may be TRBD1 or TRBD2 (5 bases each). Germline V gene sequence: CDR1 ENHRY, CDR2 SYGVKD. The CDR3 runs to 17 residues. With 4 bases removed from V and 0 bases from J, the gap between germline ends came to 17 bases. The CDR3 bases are TGTGCCATCAGTGTGGGGCAAGAAAGGACTAGCACAGATACGCAGTATTTT. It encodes CAISVGQERTSTDTQYF.

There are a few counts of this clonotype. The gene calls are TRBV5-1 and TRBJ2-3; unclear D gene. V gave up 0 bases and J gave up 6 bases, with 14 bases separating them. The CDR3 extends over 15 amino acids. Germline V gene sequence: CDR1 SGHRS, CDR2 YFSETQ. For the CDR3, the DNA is TGCGCCAGCAGCTTGGCCGTGGCTTCTAGGGATACGCAGTATTTT. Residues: CASSLAVASRDTQYF.

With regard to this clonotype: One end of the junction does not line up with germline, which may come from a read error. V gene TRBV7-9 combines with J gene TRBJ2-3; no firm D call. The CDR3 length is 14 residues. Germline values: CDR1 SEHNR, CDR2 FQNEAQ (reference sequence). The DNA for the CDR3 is TGTGCCAGCAACTTAAGTCCCGGCACAGATACGCAGTATTTT. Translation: CASNLSPGTDTQYF.

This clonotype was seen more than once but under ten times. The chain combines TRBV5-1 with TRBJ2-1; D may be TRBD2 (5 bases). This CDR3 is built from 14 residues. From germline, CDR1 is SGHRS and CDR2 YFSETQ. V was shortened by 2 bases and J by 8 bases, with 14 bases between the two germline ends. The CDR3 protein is CASSLGGGLDEQFF. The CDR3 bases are TGCGCCAGCAGCTTAGGAGGCGGTCTTGATGAGCAGTTCTTC.

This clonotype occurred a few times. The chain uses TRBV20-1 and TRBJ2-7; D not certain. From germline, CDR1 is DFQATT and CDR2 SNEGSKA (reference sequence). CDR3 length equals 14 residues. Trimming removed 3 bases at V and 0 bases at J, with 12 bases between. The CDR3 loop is CSASSHLSSYEQYF. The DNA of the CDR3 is TGCAGTGCTAGCTCACATCTGAGCTCCTACGAGCAGTACTTC.

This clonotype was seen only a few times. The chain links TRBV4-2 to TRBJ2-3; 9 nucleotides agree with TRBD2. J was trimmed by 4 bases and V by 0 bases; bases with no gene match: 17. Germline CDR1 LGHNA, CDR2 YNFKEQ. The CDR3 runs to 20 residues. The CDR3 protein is CASSQDAASGGRVGADTQYF. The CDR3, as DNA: TGTGCCAGCAGCCAAGACGCCGCGAGCGGGGGGAGAGTGGGGGCAGATACGCAGTATTTT.

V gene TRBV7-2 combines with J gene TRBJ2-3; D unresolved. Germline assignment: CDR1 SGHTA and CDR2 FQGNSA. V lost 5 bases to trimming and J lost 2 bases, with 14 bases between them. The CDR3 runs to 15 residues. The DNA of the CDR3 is TGTGCCAGCAGCGTAATAGGTGGTTTCACAGATACGCAGTATTTT. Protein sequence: CASSVIGGFTDTQYF.

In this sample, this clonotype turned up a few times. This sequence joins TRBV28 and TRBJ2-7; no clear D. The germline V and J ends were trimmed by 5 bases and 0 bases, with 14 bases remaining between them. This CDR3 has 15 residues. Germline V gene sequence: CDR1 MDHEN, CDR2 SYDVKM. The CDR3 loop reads CASSLLADSSYEQYF. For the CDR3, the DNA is TGTGCCAGCAGTCTTTTGGCCGATAGCTCCTACGAGCAGTACTTC.

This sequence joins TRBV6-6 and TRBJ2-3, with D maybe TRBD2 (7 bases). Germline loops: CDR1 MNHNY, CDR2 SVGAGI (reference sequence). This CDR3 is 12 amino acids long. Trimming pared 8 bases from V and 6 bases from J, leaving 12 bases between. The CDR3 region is CASLRGPDTQYF. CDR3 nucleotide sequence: TGTGCCAGCTTGCGGGGGCCGGATACGCAGTATTTT.

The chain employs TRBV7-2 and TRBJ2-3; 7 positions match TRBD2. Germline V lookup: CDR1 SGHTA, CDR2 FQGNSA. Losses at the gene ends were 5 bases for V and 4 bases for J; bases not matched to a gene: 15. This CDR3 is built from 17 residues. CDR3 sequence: CASSPGPGLPRADTQYF. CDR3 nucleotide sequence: TGTGCCAGCAGCCCGGGGCCGGGACTACCTCGGGCAGATACGCAGTATTTT.

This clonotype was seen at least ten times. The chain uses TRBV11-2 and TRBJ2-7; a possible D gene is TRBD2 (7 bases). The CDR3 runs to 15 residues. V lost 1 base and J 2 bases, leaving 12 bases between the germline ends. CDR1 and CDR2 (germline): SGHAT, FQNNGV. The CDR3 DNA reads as TGTGCCAGCAGCTTAGCGGGGGGCCCAACCTACGAGCAGTACTTC. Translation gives CASSLAGGPTYEQYF.

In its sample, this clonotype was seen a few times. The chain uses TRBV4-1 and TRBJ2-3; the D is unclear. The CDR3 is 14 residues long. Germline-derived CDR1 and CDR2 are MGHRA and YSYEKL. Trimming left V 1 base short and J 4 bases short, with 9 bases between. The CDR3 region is CASSQVGKADTQYF. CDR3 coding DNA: TGCGCCAGCAGCCAAGTAGGGAAAGCAGATACGCAGTATTTT.

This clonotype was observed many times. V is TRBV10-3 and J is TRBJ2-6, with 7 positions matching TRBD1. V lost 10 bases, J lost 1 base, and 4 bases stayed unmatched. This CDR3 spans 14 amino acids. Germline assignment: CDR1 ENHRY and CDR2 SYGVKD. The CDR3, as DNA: TGTGCCACCACGACAGGGTCTGGGGCCAACGTCCTGACTTTC. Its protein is CATTTGSGANVLTF.

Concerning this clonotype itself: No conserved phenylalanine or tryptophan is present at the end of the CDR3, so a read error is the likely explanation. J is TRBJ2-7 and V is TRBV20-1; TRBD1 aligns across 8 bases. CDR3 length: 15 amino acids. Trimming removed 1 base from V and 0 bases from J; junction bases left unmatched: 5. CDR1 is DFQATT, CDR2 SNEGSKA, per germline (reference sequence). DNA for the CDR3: TGCAGTGCTAGAGGAGGGACAGGAAGCTCCTACGAGCAGTACTGC. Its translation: CSARGGTGSSYEQYC.

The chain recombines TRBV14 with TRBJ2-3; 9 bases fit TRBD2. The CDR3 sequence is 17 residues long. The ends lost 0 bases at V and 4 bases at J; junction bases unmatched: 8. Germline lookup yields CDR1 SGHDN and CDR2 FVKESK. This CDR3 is CASSQERREGPSDTQYF. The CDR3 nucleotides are TGTGCCAGCAGCCAAGAACGGCGGGAGGGCCCGTCAGATACGCAGTATTTT. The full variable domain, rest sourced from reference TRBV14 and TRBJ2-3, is EAGVTQFPSHSVIEKGQTVTLRCDPISGHDNLYWYRRVMGKEIKFLLHFVKESKQDESGMPNNRFLAERTGGTYSTLKVQPAELEDSGVYFCASSQERREGPSDTQYFGPGTRLTVL.

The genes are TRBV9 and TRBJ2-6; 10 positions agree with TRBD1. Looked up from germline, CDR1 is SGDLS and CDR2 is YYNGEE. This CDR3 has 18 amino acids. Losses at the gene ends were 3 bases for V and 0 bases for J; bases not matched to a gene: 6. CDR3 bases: TGTGCCAGCAGCGACCAGGGACAGGGGCGCTCTGGGGCCAACGTCCTGACTTTC. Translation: CASSDQGQGRSGANVLTF. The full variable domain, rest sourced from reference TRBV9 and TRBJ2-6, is DSGVTQTPKHLITATGQRVTLRCSPRSGDLSVYWYQQSLDQGLQFLIQYYNGEERAKGNILERFSAQQFPDLHSELNLSSLELGDSALYFCASSDQGQGRSGANVLTFGAGSRLTVL.

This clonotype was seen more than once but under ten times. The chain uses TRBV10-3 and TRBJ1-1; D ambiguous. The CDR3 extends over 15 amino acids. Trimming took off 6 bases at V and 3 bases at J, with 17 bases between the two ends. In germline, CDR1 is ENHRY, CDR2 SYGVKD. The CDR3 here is CAIRDAVGSYTEAFF. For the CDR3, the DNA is TGTGCCATCAGGGACGCCGTAGGGTCGTACACTGAAGCTTTCTTT.

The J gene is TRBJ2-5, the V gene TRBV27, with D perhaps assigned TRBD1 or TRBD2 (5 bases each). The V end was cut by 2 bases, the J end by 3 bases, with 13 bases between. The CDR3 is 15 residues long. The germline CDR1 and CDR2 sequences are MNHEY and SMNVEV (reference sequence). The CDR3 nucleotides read TGTGCCAGCAGTTTAGGCTGGGGGACCGAAGAGACCCAGTACTTC. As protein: CASSLGWGTEETQYF.

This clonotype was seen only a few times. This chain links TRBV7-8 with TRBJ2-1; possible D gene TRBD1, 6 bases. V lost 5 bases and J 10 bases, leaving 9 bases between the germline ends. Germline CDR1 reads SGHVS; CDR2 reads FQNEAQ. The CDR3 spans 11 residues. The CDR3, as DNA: TGTGCCAGCAGCACAGGGTCCGAGCAGTTCTTC. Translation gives CASSTGSEQFF.